This T cell receptor (beta chain) was sequenced during a study of T cell repertoires in cytomegalovirus infection. In the study overall: It was the public TCR beta signatures that indicated both CMV infection and matching HLA type.

V shed 4 bases and J shed 5 bases, with 6 bases lying between them. The CDR3 runs to 12 residues. The germline CDR1 and CDR2 sequences are MNHEY and SVGEGT. This clonotype has at least ten counts. MiXCR, applied by TCRdb to the reads, yields one record per CDR3 protein. The sample lists roughly 280,000 distinct CDR3 sequences; around 9% were seen once. Sequencing used PBMCs. The rearrangement links TRBV6-2 or TRBV6-3 to TRBJ2-1; no clear D gene. This TCR derives from a human donor in good health (CMV status not recorded). Some clones in this sample may be carry-over from other donors' samples. The DNA for the CDR3 is TGTGCCAGCAGTTCGTTTGACAATGAGCAGTTCTTC. It translates to CASSSFDNEQFF.